This record concerns one TCR beta chain sequence. Its antigen remains unidentified. The data were taken from a study of long-term antiretroviral therapy in people with HIV. Study-level results: In the period from about 2003 to 2017, blood was collected, possibly under older ART regimens. Investigators report no available data on ART adherence, viral resistance or therapy changes.

The CDR3 spans 17 residues. Trimming cost V 3 bases and J 3 bases; bases outside gene matches: 11. Germline CDR1 SGHNT, CDR2 YENEEA. The assay used was immunoSEQ (version v3.0), run at survey level. Sequencing aimed to cover about 40,000-55,000 T-cell genomes per sample. The data were produced by immunoSEQ multiplex PCR, yet TCRdb's version contains in-frame clones alone and is incomplete. Of 15,000 to 20,000 clones in the sample, 79% were seen once. The V gene is TRBV11-3, the J gene TRBJ2-5, with 9 nucleotides matching TRBD2. The clonotype comes from a man in his late teens or twenties with HIV. The material sequenced was unsorted PBMCs, taken at the start of antiretroviral therapy, before treatment. The CDR3 loop reads CASSFCSGREKEETQYF. The DNA of the CDR3 is TGTGCCAGCAGCTTTTGTAGCGGGAGAGAGAAGGAAGAGACCCAGTACTTC.